Described below is a single TCR beta chain sequence and its context. CDR3 length equals 14 residues. Germline CDR1 reads SGHRS; CDR2 reads YFSETQ. Losses at the gene ends were 4 bases for V and 3 bases for J; bases not matched to a gene: 4. This sample is drawn from a study of T cells in Graves' hyperthyroidism and ophthalmopathy. Amplification targeted TCR beta CDR3 regions from RNA transcripts. The TCR CDR3 first-round RT-PCR relied on the HTBI primer set. TCRdb called the multiplex PCR reads again in MiXCR, with one record for every CDR3 protein. The sample includes under 350,000 distinct CDR3 sequences, approximately 18% of them seen just once.

The J gene is TRBJ1-1, the V gene TRBV5-1; 9 nucleotides match TRBD1. What was sequenced was blood. This receptor was taken from a woman in her forties or fifties with Graves' hyperthyroidism. CDR3 protein: CASSPGTGHTEAFF. For the CDR3, the DNA is TGCGCCAGCAGCCCAGGGACAGGGCACACTGAAGCTTTCTTT.